This T cell receptor beta chain was identified in a study of cytomegalovirus exposure and HLA in healthy donors. Study at large: There were about 85 million unique TCRs (from HLA-typed donors) in an early data release.

The study's findings and limits: The classifier reportedly diagnosed cytomegalovirus status with high sensitivity and specificity.

The V end was cut by 2 bases, the J end by 3 bases, with 16 bases between. Looked up from germline, CDR1 is SQVTM and CDR2 is ANQGSEA. CDR3 length equals 15 residues. Notes on this clone: Its antigen is currently unknown.

Primers included in the PCR were 60 Vbeta and 13 Jbeta primers. Profiled with immunoSEQ multiplex PCR; TCRdb holds only in-frame clones, not every one. The table records 100,000 to 150,000 clones, approximately 78% of them present only once. The chain employs TRBV29-1 and TRBJ1-2, with no clear D. This sequence originates from a man aged 25-45 years in good health and CMV-seropositive. The sequencing sample was made of PBMCs. The CDR3, as DNA: TGCAGCGTTGAATCGGATGGCAAGGGAGACTATGGCTACACCTTC. It translates to CSVESDGKGDYGYTF.